The source of this TCR beta chain is a study of T cells in Graves' hyperthyroidism and ophthalmopathy. The study, taken as a whole, reports: The majority of expanded thyroid clonotypes above 0.001 also appeared in blood. Ophthalmopathy was told apart from stable hyperthyroidism by a 13 V-J model.

With respect to this clonotype: The antigen remains undetermined.

Calling Graves' hyperthyroidism stable meant ophthalmopathy did not progress within 18 months. Trimming shortened V by 6 bases and J by 6 bases, and 11 bases separated the two germline ends. Germline V gene data show CDR1 as MGHDK and CDR2 as SYGVNS. CDR3 length equals 12 residues. From RNA transcripts, TCR beta CDR3 regions were amplified. First-round RT-PCR of the TCR CDR3 relied on the HTBI primer set. Via MiXCR, TCRdb re-called the multiplex PCR reads, giving one row per CDR3 protein. The data hold approximately 560,000 distinct CDR3 sequences, with under 60% observed a single time. The rearrangement links TRBV25-1 to TRBJ1-1; D call uncertain. Specimen: peripheral blood or thyroid tissue (not recorded which). This TCR came from a woman aged 18 to 35 with Graves' hyperthyroidism. CDR3 residues: CASSSRGPEAFF. Written as DNA, the CDR3 is TGTGCCAGCAGCTCACGTGGGCCTGAAGCTTTCTTT.